The 28 T cell receptor beta chains below were found in one sample sequenced in a study of shared clonotypes between healthy human individuals. This table comes from immunoSEQ multiplex PCR, and its TCRdb copy is limited to in-frame clones, with some not included. This sample yields under 550,000 clones, of which almost 97% are seen a single time; under 0.06% belongs to the top ten. The source material was naive CD4+ T cells sorted from blood. Subset here: CD45RA+ positively selected. These receptors were taken from a woman in her thirties in good health.

The chain employs TRBV7-6 and TRBJ2-1; D gene uncertain. The length of the CDR3 is 13 residues. Trimming stripped 2 bases from V and 5 bases from J, with 7 bases between. The germline CDR1 and CDR2 sequences are SGHVS and FNYEAQ. The DNA of the CDR3 is TGTGCCAGCAGCTTACGGGTGCACAATGAGCAGTTCTTC. It encodes CASSLRVHNEQFF.

The genes are TRBV7-9 and TRBJ2-2; TRBD2 aligns across 8 bases. The CDR3 extends over 14 amino acids. Looked up from germline, CDR1 is SEHNR and CDR2 is FQNEAQ (reference sequence). After removal of 7 bases from V and 4 bases from J, the junction contained 5 bases not matched to a gene. For the CDR3, the DNA is TGTGCCAGCACGGGACTAGGGCCCACCGGGGAGCTGTTTTTT. It encodes CASTGLGPTGELFF.

This clone was seen a few times. The chain uses TRBV19 and TRBJ1-5, with D possibly matching TRBD1 (5 bases). Germline CDR1 is LNHDA and CDR2 is SQIVND (reference sequence). CDR3 length: 12 residues. The V end was cut by 3 bases, the J end by 6 bases, with 6 bases between. DNA of the CDR3: TGTGCCAGTAGTATTGGGGCTCAGCCCCAGCATTTT. The encoded protein is CASSIGAQPQHF.

The V and J genes are TRBV27 and TRBJ1-1, with D unclear. The CDR3 contains 13 residues. Germline V gives CDR1 MNHEY, CDR2 SMNVEV (reference sequence). Trimming removed 3 bases from V and 3 bases from J, with 8 bases in between. CDR3 DNA sequence: TGTGCCAGCAGTTTCGGGTGGGACACTGAAGCTTTCTTT. This sequence encodes CASSFGWDTEAFF.

The gene calls are TRBV10-1 and TRBJ2-7; possibly TRBD1 for D (7 bases). Germline V gene data show CDR1 as WNHNN and CDR2 as SYGVQD (reference sequence). The CDR3 has 14 amino acids. V gave up 10 bases and J gave up 3 bases, with 19 bases separating them. CDR3 region: CAKRRGTARYEQYF. The CDR3 nucleotides are TGCGCCAAAAGACGGGGGACAGCCCGCTACGAGCAGTACTTC.

As concerns this clone: The sample contains more than one DNA sequence encoding this CDR3. CDR3 sequence (DNA): TGTGCCAGCAGTTTAGATTCCTACGAGCAGTACTTC. Translation gives CASSLDSYEQYF. The chain links TRBV28 to TRBJ2-7; no reliable D call. The CDR3 loop spans 12 amino acids. Germline V gives CDR1 MDHEN, CDR2 SYDVKM. Trimming removed 2 bases from V and 1 base from J, with 3 bases in between.

V gene TRBV5-6 combines with J gene TRBJ2-7; D gene unclear. CDR1 and CDR2 from the germline V gene are SGHDT and YYEEEE. There are 15 residues in the CDR3. V was shortened by 1 base and J by 4 bases, with 15 bases between the two germline ends. CDR3 protein: CASSLFGLRVYEQYF. Here the CDR3 DNA reads TGTGCCAGCAGCTTGTTTGGCCTTCGGGTTTACGAGCAGTACTTC.

The chain employs TRBV18 and TRBJ2-7, with D tentatively TRBD1 or TRBD2 (5 bases each). This CDR3 has 14 amino acids. The V gene lost 5 bases and the J gene lost 6 bases, with 17 bases spanning the gap. CDR1 is KGHSH and CDR2 is LQKENI in the germline V gene. CDR3 sequence reads: CASSSAGGASEQYF. In DNA form, the CDR3 reads TGTGCCAGCTCATCGGCGGGTGGGGCAAGCGAGCAGTACTTC.

A note on this clone: In the same sample, other DNA sequences code for this CDR3. CDR3 protein: CASSLSGTGGYEQYF. CDR3 nucleotides: TGTGCCAGCAGTTTATCGGGGACAGGGGGGTACGAGCAGTACTTC. This chain connects TRBV28 to TRBJ2-7, with 11 bases lining up with TRBD1. Trimming took 1 base from V and 4 from J; bases not matched to a gene: 3. The CDR3 length is 15 residues. The germline CDR1 and CDR2 sequences are MDHEN and SYDVKM.

This clone was observed a single time. V gene TRBV7-9 combines with J gene TRBJ2-5; D is unclear. The CDR3 has 14 amino acids. Deletions cut 4 bases from V and 0 bases from J, with 9 bases between. Germline-derived CDR1 and CDR2 are SEHNR and FQNEAQ (reference sequence). The CDR3 nucleotides are TGTGCCAGCAGCTCCGGGCTAAACCAAGAGACCCAGTACTTC. It codes for CASSSGLNQETQYF.

This chain uses TRBV18 with TRBJ1-5, with 7 bases fitting TRBD1. This CDR3 comprises 15 residues. CDR1 and CDR2 from the germline V gene are KGHSH and LQKENI. V was pared by 0 bases and J by 7 bases, with 6 bases of the junction left unmatched. The CDR3 sequence is CASSPPSGGGQPQHF. The CDR3 nucleotides are TGTGCCAGCTCACCACCGTCAGGGGGAGGGCAGCCCCAGCATTTT.

V usage is TRBV10-3 and J usage is TRBJ2-1; 13 nucleotides align to TRBD2. V was pared by 11 bases and J by 3 bases, with 4 bases of the junction left unmatched. This CDR3 has 14 amino acids. The V gene's germline CDR1 is ENHRY and CDR2 SYGVKD. For the CDR3, the DNA is TGTGCCGTGCGGACTAGCGGGGGCTACAATGAGCAGTTCTTC. Its translation: CAVRTSGGYNEQFF.

The V call is TRBV18, the J call TRBJ1-2, with D unclear. With 2 bases removed from V and 11 bases from J, the gap between germline ends came to 15 bases. Germline CDR1 and CDR2: KGHSH and LQKENI. The length of the CDR3 is 13 residues. DNA of the CDR3: TGTGCCAGCTCACCAACGACGGTTCGTTATTACACCTTC. It translates to CASSPTTVRYYTF.

The rearrangement joins TRBV18 to TRBJ2-5; D possibly matches TRBD1 or TRBD2 (5 bases each). Deletions cut 0 bases from V and 11 bases from J, with 13 bases between. The germline V gene encodes CDR1 KGHSH and CDR2 LQKENI. This CDR3 spans 13 amino acids. CDR3 nucleotides: TGTGCCAGCTCACCACCGGGGGATGGAGAGCAGTACTTC. Its protein is CASSPPGDGEQYF.

This clone was detected once. This specimen includes other DNA sequences encoding the same CDR3. This chain joins TRBV6-1 and TRBJ2-7, with 8 bases aligning to TRBD1. CDR1 and CDR2 (germline): MNHNS, SASEGT. Trimming removed 4 bases from V and 0 bases from J; junction bases left unmatched: 2. The CDR3 loop spans 14 amino acids. CDR3 loop: CASSARGLSYEQYF. The CDR3 DNA reads as TGTGCCAGCAGTGCCAGGGGGCTCTCCTACGAGCAGTACTTC.

This sequence joins TRBV2 and TRBJ2-7, with D perhaps TRBD2 (5 bases). Germline V gene sequence: CDR1 SNHLY, CDR2 FYNNEI. CDR3 size: 14 residues. Trimming stripped 9 bases from V and 3 bases from J, with 18 bases between. Here the CDR3 DNA reads TGTGCCAGTACTATTGGGAGTAAGGGCTACGAGCAGTACTTC. As protein: CASTIGSKGYEQYF.

The chain combines TRBV6-1 with TRBJ1-5; D unclear. The CDR3 loop spans 17 amino acids. V lost 3 bases and J lost 0, with 15 bases in between. Germline lookup yields CDR1 MNHNS and CDR2 SASEGT. The CDR3 sequence is CASSDSLGRGSNQPQHF. DNA for the CDR3: TGTGCCAGCAGTGACAGTTTGGGCCGAGGTAGCAATCAGCCCCAGCATTTT.

This clone was seen a few times. V and J are TRBV2 and TRBJ1-1; D gene uncertain. The CDR3 length is 15 residues. Looked up from germline, CDR1 is SNHLY and CDR2 is FYNNEI. V lost 8 bases to trimming and J lost 2 bases, with 18 bases between them. The CDR3 nucleotides read TGTGCCAGCGCTGACCTAGGGTTTCTAAACACTGAAGCTTTCTTT. The encoded protein is CASADLGFLNTEAFF.

The rearrangement links TRBV19 to TRBJ1-2; possibly TRBD1 for D (6 bases). The CDR3 loop spans 14 amino acids. CDR1 LNHDA and CDR2 SQIVND come from the germline V gene (reference sequence). V was cut by 7 bases and J by 4 bases, with 16 bases left in between. In DNA form, the CDR3 reads TGTGCCAGTACGGGATCACAGGGCTTCTATGGCTACACCTTC. Translated: CASTGSQGFYGYTF.

V and J are TRBV27 and TRBJ2-7; TRBD2 matches 7 bases. From germline, CDR1 is MNHEY and CDR2 SMNVEV (reference sequence). This CDR3 region has 16 residues. Losses at the gene ends were 6 bases for V and 3 bases for J; bases not matched to a gene: 14. CDR3 nucleotides: TGTGCCAGCAGCCCAGTAGATGCTAGCGGTTACTACGAGCAGTACTTC. This sequence encodes CASSPVDASGYYEQYF.

This chain uses TRBV6-5 with TRBJ1-1; no definite D call. CDR1 MNHEY and CDR2 SVGAGI come from the germline V gene. Trimming took 6 bases from V and 7 from J, leaving 12 bases between them. This CDR3 is 12 amino acids long. In DNA form, the CDR3 reads TGTGCCAGCAGCCCCACACCAGTTGAAGCTTTCTTT. Protein sequence: CASSPTPVEAFF.

The V gene is TRBV19, the J gene TRBJ2-3, with D possibly called TRBD1 or TRBD2 (6 bases each). Germline V gene lookup returns CDR1 LNHDA and CDR2 SQIVND (reference sequence). This CDR3 spans 13 amino acids. V dropped 8 bases and J dropped 2 bases, with 11 bases sitting between them. CDR3 DNA: TGTGCCAGTGGGGGGCGCGTCACAGATACGCAGTATTTT. Residues: CASGGRVTDTQYF. Together with reference TRBV19 and TRBJ2-3, the CDR3 gives the full variable domain: DGGITQSPKYLFRKEGQNVTLSCEQNLNHDAMYWYRQDPGQGLRLIYYSQIVNDFQKGDIAEGYSVSREKKESFPLTVTSAQKNPTAFYLCASGGRVTDTQYFGPGTRLTVL.

This clone was observed a single time. J is TRBJ2-7 and V is TRBV5-4; TRBD2 might be the D (6 bases). The ends were cut back, 0 bases at V and 6 bases at J, with 10 bases in the middle. CDR1 is SGHNT and CDR2 is YYREEE in the germline V gene (reference sequence). The CDR3 totals 13 residues. For the CDR3, the DNA is TGTGCCAGCAGCTTGGACGAGGGAGGCGAGCAGTACTTC. Protein: CASSLDEGGEQYF.

The chain uses TRBV10-3 and TRBJ1-4; TRBD1 matches 9 bases. CDR1 is ENHRY, CDR2 SYGVKD, per germline. V lost 6 bases, J lost 2 bases, and 4 bases stayed unmatched. This CDR3 region has 15 residues. The DNA for the CDR3 is TGTGCCATCAGAAACACAGGGGGCACTAATGAAAAACTGTTTTTT. It specifies CAIRNTGGTNEKLFF.

The V and J genes are TRBV28 and TRBJ2-7; 14 nucleotides match TRBD2. In germline, CDR1 is MDHEN, CDR2 SYDVKM. V shed 4 bases, J shed 6 bases, and the junction held 23 bases outside the gene matches. This CDR3 is 21 amino acids long. This CDR3 is CASSSRVFGTSGRLPFGEQYF. The CDR3 DNA reads TGTGCCAGCAGTTCGCGGGTATTTGGGACTAGCGGGAGACTACCCTTCGGCGAGCAGTACTTC. The variable domain in full, completed from reference TRBV28 and TRBJ2-7, reads DVKVTQSSRYLVKRTGEKVFLECVQDMDHENMFWYRQDPGLGLRLIYFSYDVKMKEKGDIPEGYSVSREKKERFSLILESASTNQTSMYLCASSSRVFGTSGRLPFGEQYFGPGTRLTVT.

Worth noting for this clone: The same CDR3 can be traced to other DNA sequences in this sample. The CDR3 here is CASSLGGSSYNEQFF. The DNA for the CDR3 is TGTGCCAGCAGCTTGGGTGGAAGCTCCTACAATGAGCAGTTCTTC. The rearrangement joins TRBV11-2 to TRBJ2-1; unclear D gene. The germline V gene encodes CDR1 SGHAT and CDR2 FQNNGV. With 3 bases removed from V and 0 bases from J, the gap between germline ends came to 9 bases. The CDR3 is 15 residues long.

The chain recombines TRBV5-1 with TRBJ2-5; D gene unclear. CDR3 size: 15 residues. V lost 5 bases and J lost 1, with 15 bases in between. Germline V gives CDR1 SGHRS, CDR2 YFSETQ. The CDR3: CASRTLARPQETQYF. The CDR3, as DNA: TGCGCCAGCAGGACTCTGGCCAGGCCCCAAGAGACCCAGTACTTC.

The V call is TRBV4-1, the J call TRBJ2-3; a weak D match, TRBD2 (6 bases). Looked up from germline, CDR1 is MGHRA and CDR2 is YSYEKL. The CDR3 is made up of 18 amino acids. V was clipped by 0 bases and J by 0 bases, with 16 bases between them. CDR3 protein: CASSQDRSAGLSTDTQYF. In DNA, the CDR3 is TGCGCCAGCAGCCAAGATCGGTCGGCGGGACTTAGCACAGATACGCAGTATTTT.